Described below is a single T cell receptor (beta chain) sequence and its context. Antigen unknown. Use of 60 Vbeta and 13 Jbeta primers characterized the PCR. Assay: immunoSEQ multiplex PCR; the TCRdb copy retains only in-frame clones and omits some. This sample's table reports 65,000 to 85,000 clones. The record originates from a study of cytomegalovirus exposure and HLA in healthy donors. Study-level background: Early released data comprised around 85 million unique TCRs from HLA-typed donors.

General observations from the study: An apparent linkage of common viral pathogens to several of the most significant clusters emerged in a later analysis. A later analysis linked a missense variant in DCLRE1C to the trimming of TCR beta V and J genes.

The receptor's source is a female donor in good health and CMV-seropositive. Specimen: PBMCs.

This CDR3 is CASSEHQVHSPRKLFF. Written as DNA, the CDR3 is TGTGCCAGCAGTGAACACCAGGTTCATTCCCCACGAAAACTGTTTTTT. The V call is TRBV6-1, the J call TRBJ1-4; D is unresolved. V was cut by 2 bases and J by 10 bases, with 20 bases left in between. The CDR3 contains 16 residues. Germline values: CDR1 MNHNS, CDR2 SASEGT.